The 28 T cell receptor beta chains given below trace back to one sample, sequenced in a study of shared clonotypes between healthy human individuals. Some clones are missing from TCRdb's copy, which holds only in-frame ones; the method was immunoSEQ multiplex PCR. The sample lists approximately 97,000 clones, under 70% seen once, with roughly 40% in the top ten. Input material: memory CD8+ T cells sorted from blood. Subset here: CD45RO+ cells pooled with CCR7-negative TemRA cells. Receptors were obtained from a man aged 25-40 years in good health.

This rearrangement joins TRBV11-2 to TRBJ2-5; D not certain. V lost 1 base and J 4 bases, leaving 7 bases between the germline ends. This CDR3 is 13 amino acids long. Germline V CDR1 and CDR2: SGHAT, FQNNGV. The CDR3 reads CASSLVPGETQYF. The CDR3 DNA follows: TGTGCCAGCAGCTTAGTCCCCGGAGAGACCCAGTACTTC.

The chain carries TRBV2 and TRBJ1-4, with D uncertain. The germline V gene encodes CDR1 SNHLY and CDR2 FYNNEI. CDR3 length: 14 amino acids. V lost 3 bases and J 2 bases, leaving 7 bases between the germline ends. The CDR3, as DNA: TGTGCCAGCAGTGACGGGGTGACTAATGAAAAACTGTTTTTT. Its translation is CASSDGVTNEKLFF.

As regards this clone: The same CDR3 is also encoded by other DNA sequences in this sample. The chain joins TRBV28 to TRBJ2-1; no clear D gene. This CDR3 contains 12 residues. Germline CDR1 reads MDHEN; CDR2 reads SYDVKM. V shed 1 base and J shed 7 bases, with 5 bases lying between them. The CDR3 DNA sequence: TGTGCCAGCAGTTTATTCCCAAATGAGCAGTTCTTC. Protein: CASSLFPNEQFF.

The chain employs TRBV5-4 and TRBJ2-7; 8 bases are shared with TRBD2. The J segment lost 4 bases and the V segment lost 0 bases, leaving 3 bases of the junction unmatched. This CDR3 is 14 amino acids long. From germline, CDR1 is SGHNT and CDR2 YYREEE (reference sequence). CDR3 sequence reads: CASSLEGLGYEQYF. The CDR3 DNA follows: TGTGCCAGCAGCTTGGAGGGACTAGGGTACGAGCAGTACTTC.

The chain links TRBV10-1 to TRBJ2-7; unclear D gene. The CDR3 contains 15 residues. Trimming took 0 bases from V and 3 from J, leaving 12 bases between them. CDR1 is WNHNN, CDR2 SYGVQD, per germline (reference sequence). The CDR3 region has the DNA TGCGCCAGCAGTGAGTCGCTCGGCGGCCTCTACGAGCAGTACTTC. Amino acid sequence: CASSESLGGLYEQYF.

This chain connects TRBV7-8 to TRBJ2-1; possibly TRBD1 for D (6 bases). V dropped 1 base and J dropped 6 bases, with 7 bases sitting between them. The V gene's germline CDR1 is SGHVS and CDR2 FQNEAQ. This CDR3 has 13 residues. The CDR3 loop reads CASSLGTANEQFF. The CDR3 DNA is TGTGCCAGCAGCTTAGGGACAGCCAATGAGCAGTTCTTC.

Ten or more counts support this clone. The V gene is TRBV11-2, the J gene TRBJ2-3; 7 bases agree with TRBD1. The junction had 10 bases not matched to a gene; V was cut back by 0 bases and J by 4 bases. Germline-derived CDR1 and CDR2 are SGHAT and FQNNGV. CDR3 length: 17 residues. The CDR3 spells CASSLDLRGQGADTQYF. The CDR3 nucleotides read TGTGCCAGCAGCTTAGATCTGCGTGGGCAGGGGGCAGATACGCAGTATTTT.

V and J are TRBV28 and TRBJ2-2; D not resolved. CDR1 and CDR2 from the germline V gene are MDHEN and SYDVKM. V lost 2 bases, J lost 1 base, and 8 bases lay in between. This CDR3 has 15 residues. DNA for the CDR3: TGTGCCAGCAGTTTAACCTCAGGGAACACCGGGGAGCTGTTTTTT. Its translation: CASSLTSGNTGELFF. The whole variable domain, filled in from reference TRBV28 and TRBJ2-2, reads DVKVTQSSRYLVKRTGEKVFLECVQDMDHENMFWYRQDPGLGLRLIYFSYDVKMKEKGDIPEGYSVSREKKERFSLILESASTNQTSMYLCASSLTSGNTGELFFGEGSRLTVL.

The J gene is TRBJ2-7, the V gene TRBV30, with a possible D match to TRBD2 (6 bases). The CDR3 has 15 amino acids. V lost 2 bases and J lost 4, with 18 bases in between. In germline, CDR1 is GTSNPN, CDR2 SVGIG (reference sequence). The DNA of the CDR3 is TGTGCCTGGAGTTGGGGGGTCGGAAACCTATACGAGCAGTACTTC. Its translation is CAWSWGVGNLYEQYF.

This clone has a handful of counts. The V call is TRBV9, the J call TRBJ2-1; 9 bases match TRBD2. This CDR3 has 15 amino acids. CDR1 SGDLS and CDR2 YYNGEE come from the germline V gene. Losses at the gene ends were 2 bases for V and 2 bases for J; bases not matched to a gene: 2. CDR3 protein: CASSVSGSAYNEQFF. The CDR3 region has the DNA TGTGCCAGCAGCGTTAGCGGGAGTGCCTACAATGAGCAGTTCTTC.

Concerning this clone itself: A much larger clone differs by one base, so this may be a read error. J is TRBJ2-1 and V is TRBV9; the D gene is possibly TRBD2 (5 bases). V dropped 4 bases and J dropped 0 bases, with 14 bases sitting between them. Germline loops: CDR1 SGDLS, CDR2 YYNGEE. The length of the CDR3 is 16 residues. DNA of the CDR3: TGTGCCAGCAGCATAGATGAGGGAAGCTCCTACAATGAGCAGTTCTTC. Translated: CASSIDEGSSYNEQFF.

This chain links TRBV2 with TRBJ1-5, with a tentative D call TRBD1 (6 bases). The CDR3 runs to 13 residues. Looked up from germline, CDR1 is SNHLY and CDR2 is FYNNEI. V was cut by 6 bases and J by 9 bases, with 15 bases left in between. The CDR3, as DNA: TGTGCCAGCAGGGGGGCTTACAGGCCGCCCCAGCATTTT. Translated: CASRGAYRPPQHF.

The rearrangement links TRBV5-1 to TRBJ2-1, with D possibly TRBD2 on 5 matching bases. The CDR3 is 13 amino acids. V gave up 1 base and J gave up 6 bases, with 8 bases separating them. Per the germline V gene, CDR1 is SGHRS and CDR2 is YFSETQ. The CDR3 sequence: CASSLLEGNEQFF. DNA for the CDR3: TGCGCCAGCAGCTTGTTAGAGGGCAATGAGCAGTTCTTC.

Note on this clone: The same CDR3 can be traced to other DNA sequences in this sample. The chain employs TRBV27 and TRBJ1-5, with no clear D. V lost 6 bases and J lost 2, with 8 bases in between. The germline CDR1 and CDR2 sequences are MNHEY and SMNVEV (reference sequence). The CDR3 is 13 amino acids. The CDR3 DNA reads TGTGCCAGCAGCCTAATGGGCAATCAGCCCCAGCATTTT. Its translation: CASSLMGNQPQHF.

The rearrangement joins TRBV13 to TRBJ2-7; no reliable D call. The CDR3 has 19 residues. V lost 4 bases to trimming and J lost 2 bases, with 27 bases between them. Germline V gene data show CDR1 as PRHDT and CDR2 as FYEKMQ (reference sequence). The CDR3 reads CASSSFWLKRPGLPYEQYF. The CDR3, as DNA: TGTGCCAGCAGCTCCTTTTGGTTAAAGAGGCCCGGCCTCCCCTACGAGCAGTACTTC. Looking up the rest from reference TRBV13 and TRBJ2-7 gives the full variable domain: AAGVIQSPRHLIKEKRETATLKCYPIPRHDTVYWYQQGPGQDPQFLISFYEKMQSDKGSIPDRFSAQQFSDYHSELNMSSLELGDSALYFCASSSFWLKRPGLPYEQYFGPGTRLTVT.

In this sample, this clone turned up many times. CDR3 protein: CASSPGVWEQYF. The CDR3 region has the DNA TGTGCCAGCAGTCCCGGGGTCTGGGAGCAGTACTTC. The chain uses TRBV28 and TRBJ2-7; TRBD2 might be the D (5 bases). CDR3 length: 12 residues. CDR1 MDHEN and CDR2 SYDVKM come from the germline V gene. V lost 5 bases and J 7 bases, leaving 12 bases between the germline ends.

At least ten counts were recorded for this clone. The rearrangement joins TRBV6-1 to TRBJ2-5; 15 positions match TRBD2. This CDR3 is built from 15 residues. Germline CDR1 reads MNHNS; CDR2 reads SASEGT. Losses at the gene ends were 6 bases for V and 5 bases for J; bases not matched to a gene: 4. The CDR3 sequence: CASSGLAGGYETQYF. Written as DNA, the CDR3 is TGTGCCAGCAGCGGACTAGCGGGAGGGTATGAGACCCAGTACTTC.

The V gene is TRBV30, the J gene TRBJ2-3, with 11 bases matching TRBD2. Trimming cost V 1 base and J 4 bases; bases outside gene matches: 7. The CDR3 has 16 residues. Germline V gives CDR1 GTSNPN, CDR2 SVGIG (reference sequence). CDR3 protein: CAWSGLAGIGSDTQYF. As DNA, the CDR3 is TGTGCCTGGAGTGGACTAGCGGGAATAGGGTCAGATACGCAGTATTTT.

The rearrangement uses TRBV11-2 and TRBJ1-4, with 10 bases aligning to TRBD1. The CDR3 loop spans 13 amino acids. Per germline, CDR1 SGHAT and CDR2 FQNNGV. J gave up 8 bases and V 6 bases, and 3 bases lay outside the gene matches. The DNA of the CDR3 is TGTGCCAGCAGTGAGACAGGGGGCGAAAAACTGTTTTTT. It encodes CASSETGGEKLFF. Based on the CDR3 plus reference TRBV11-2 and TRBJ1-4, the full variable domain is EAGVAQSPRYKIIEKRQSVAFWCNPISGHATLYWYQQILGQGPKLLIQFQNNGVVDDSQLPKDRFSAERLKGVDSTLKIQPAKLEDSAVYLCASSETGGEKLFFGSGTQLSVL.

As for this clone: Being one base from a much bigger clone, this may be a read error. Other DNA sequences from this sample encode an identical CDR3 as well. This chain connects TRBV27 to TRBJ1-2, with TRBD1 matching 7 bases. The germline V gene has CDR1 MNHEY and CDR2 SMNVEV (reference sequence). The length of the CDR3 is 13 residues. V shed 3 bases, J shed 5 bases, and the junction held 3 bases outside the gene matches. CDR3 DNA: TGTGCCAGCAGTTTGGCAGGGGGGTATGGCTACACCTTC. Translation gives CASSLAGGYGYTF.

This clone was observed a few times. The rearrangement uses TRBV7-8 and TRBJ1-5, with D perhaps matching TRBD1 (5 bases). CDR3 length: 16 residues. The germline V gene has CDR1 SGHVS and CDR2 FQNEAQ. V lost 2 bases to trimming and J lost 3 bases, with 14 bases between them. Here the CDR3 reads CASSLMSGQLNQPQHF. Here the CDR3 DNA reads TGTGCCAGCAGCTTAATGTCAGGACAACTCAATCAGCCCCAGCATTTT.

This clone has ten or more counts. The chain recombines TRBV9 with TRBJ2-7; a possible D gene is TRBD1 (5 bases). Germline CDR1 is SGDLS and CDR2 is YYNGEE. The length of the CDR3 is 15 residues. Trimming removed 4 bases from V and 1 base from J, with 15 bases in between. CDR3 coding DNA: TGTGCCAGCAGCCCGCGGTCAGCAGGGTCCTACGAGCAGTACTTC. The encoded protein is CASSPRSAGSYEQYF.

The genes are TRBV7-9 and TRBJ2-1; TRBD1 might be the D (6 bases). Germline V lookup: CDR1 SEHNR, CDR2 FQNEAQ (reference sequence). This CDR3 spans 15 amino acids. Trimming removed 0 bases at V and 6 bases at J, with 12 bases between. CDR3 in amino acids: CASSLAGAPGNEQFF. DNA for the CDR3: TGTGCCAGCAGCTTAGCGGGGGCGCCCGGCAATGAGCAGTTCTTC.

This clone showed up just a few times. The V call is TRBV7-9, the J call TRBJ2-7, with a weak D call TRBD1 (5 bases). Trimming cost V 2 bases and J 0 bases, with 14 bases left between them. CDR3 length: 16 residues. CDR1 and CDR2 from the germline V gene are SEHNR and FQNEAQ (reference sequence). The CDR3 DNA is TGTGCCAGCAGCTTATCCCTCAGGGCCAGCTCCTACGAGCAGTACTTC. Protein sequence: CASSLSLRASSYEQYF.

This chain connects TRBV7-6 to TRBJ1-5; unclear D gene. The CDR3 consists of 16 residues. Trimming took 5 bases from V and 2 from J, leaving 16 bases between them. The germline V gene has CDR1 SGHVS and CDR2 FNYEAQ. DNA for the CDR3: TGTGCCAGCAGCCAACAAAGAGGACCCCGCAATCAGCCCCAGCATTTT. Amino acid sequence: CASSQQRGPRNQPQHF.

V usage is TRBV7-2 and J usage is TRBJ1-2; D is ambiguous. Per the germline V gene, CDR1 is SGHTA and CDR2 is FQGNSA. The CDR3 totals 14 residues. V was trimmed by 3 bases and J by 0 bases, leaving 8 bases between them. The CDR3: CASSFSTANYGYTF. As DNA, the CDR3 is TGTGCCAGCAGCTTTAGCACAGCTAACTATGGCTACACCTTC.

The chain links TRBV7-2 to TRBJ2-1; 7 nucleotides agree with TRBD2. Germline V lookup: CDR1 SGHTA, CDR2 FQGNSA. The CDR3 covers 11 residues. V was clipped by 4 bases and J by 11 bases; unmatched bases: 2. CDR3 sequence reads: CASSSGTKQFF. The CDR3 nucleotides read TGTGCCAGCAGCTCCGGGACTAAGCAGTTCTTC.

The chain is built from TRBV5-1 and TRBJ2-5; TRBD2 might be the D (7 bases). CDR3 length: 15 residues. The V and J ends lost 4 bases and 4 bases respectively, with 17 bases between them. Germline lookup yields CDR1 SGHRS and CDR2 YFSETQ. The CDR3 protein is CASSDPGGGGETQYF. The CDR3 coding sequence is TGCGCCAGCAGCGATCCGGGGGGCGGCGGAGAGACCCAGTACTTC.